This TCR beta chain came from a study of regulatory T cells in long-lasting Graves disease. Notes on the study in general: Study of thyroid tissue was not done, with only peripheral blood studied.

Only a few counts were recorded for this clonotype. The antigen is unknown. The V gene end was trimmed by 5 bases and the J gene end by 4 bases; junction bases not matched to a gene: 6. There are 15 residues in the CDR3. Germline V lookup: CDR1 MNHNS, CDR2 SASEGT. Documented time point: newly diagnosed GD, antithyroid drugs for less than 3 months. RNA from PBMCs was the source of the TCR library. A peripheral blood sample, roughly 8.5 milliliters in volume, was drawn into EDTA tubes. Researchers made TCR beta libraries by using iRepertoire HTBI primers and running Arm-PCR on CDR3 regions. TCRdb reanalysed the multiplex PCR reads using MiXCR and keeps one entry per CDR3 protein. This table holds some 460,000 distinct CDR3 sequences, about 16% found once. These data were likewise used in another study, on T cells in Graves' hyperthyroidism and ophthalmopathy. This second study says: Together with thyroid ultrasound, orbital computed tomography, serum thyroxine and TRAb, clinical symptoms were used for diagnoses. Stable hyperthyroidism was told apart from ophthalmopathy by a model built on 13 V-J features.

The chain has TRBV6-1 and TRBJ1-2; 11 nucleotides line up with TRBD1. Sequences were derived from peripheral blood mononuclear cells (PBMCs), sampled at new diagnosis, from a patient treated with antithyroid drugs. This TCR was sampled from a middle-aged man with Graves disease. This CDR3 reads CASSHRTGGSYGYTF. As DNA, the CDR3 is TGTGCCAGCAGTCACCGGACAGGGGGCAGCTATGGCTACACCTTC.